This T cell receptor (beta chain) was sequenced in a study of human thymus T cells. CDR1 MRHNA and CDR2 SNTAGT come from the germline V gene. V dropped 3 bases and J dropped 0 bases, with 8 bases sitting between them. There are 14 residues in the CDR3. Corrective heart surgery yielded the resections from which the thymus tissue came. Donors were healthy Finnish babies undergoing corrective operations for congenital heart defects. Some clones are missing from TCRdb's copy, which holds only in-frame ones; the method was immunoSEQ multiplex PCR. The table has around 70,000 clones, roughly 96% seen once. This sequence joins TRBV6-4 and TRBJ1-1; D is undetermined. This receptor was obtained from a girl under three years old with a congenital heart defect but otherwise immunologically healthy. The sample comprised thymus tissue. The CDR3 region has the DNA TGTGCCAGCAGTGAGGGGTACATGAACACTGAAGCTTTCTTT. It encodes CASSEGYMNTEAFF.